This TCR beta chain is drawn from a study of T cell responses to AZD1222 COVID-19 vaccine. Across the study: The study pooled second doses at about 4 or about 12 weeks.

The ends lost 4 bases at V and 0 bases at J; junction bases unmatched: 2. This CDR3 has 15 amino acids. Per the germline V gene, CDR1 is SGHVS and CDR2 is FQNEAQ. Clones were sequenced by immunoSEQ multiplex PCR, and TCRdb holds only the in-frame ones, with some missing. Among 130,000 to 150,000 clones listed, nearly 90% were seen once. A note on this clone: Antigen specificity is unknown.

Findings and limits, study-wide: A reported finding is that nearly half of spike-specific TCRs target unmutated variant regions. No repertoire was sampled before or during the peak T cell response, only after it.

This sequence was found in an adult in good health. The V and J genes are TRBV7-8 and TRBJ2-2; 7 bases align to TRBD1. The source material was peripheral blood, sampled on day 0 of AZD1222 vaccination. CDR3 DNA: TGTGCCAGCAGCTACAGGGGTGCGAACACCGGGGAGCTGTTTTTT. Residues: CASSYRGANTGELFF.